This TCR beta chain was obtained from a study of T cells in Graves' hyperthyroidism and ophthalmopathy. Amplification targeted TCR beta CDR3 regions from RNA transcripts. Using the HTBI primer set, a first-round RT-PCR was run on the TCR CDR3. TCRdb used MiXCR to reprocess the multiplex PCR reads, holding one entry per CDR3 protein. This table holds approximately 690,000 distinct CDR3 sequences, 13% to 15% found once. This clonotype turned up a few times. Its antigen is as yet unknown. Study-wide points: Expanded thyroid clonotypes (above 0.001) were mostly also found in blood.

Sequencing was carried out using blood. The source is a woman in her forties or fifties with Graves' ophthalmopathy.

CDR3 sequence reads: CASSYSRPKSSYNSPLHF. CDR3 nucleotide sequence: TGTGCCAGCAGTTACTCGCGTCCGAAGAGCTCCTATAATTCACCCCTCCACTTT. The chain has TRBV6-2 or TRBV6-3 and TRBJ1-6; D is unresolved. In germline, CDR1 is MNHEY, CDR2 SVGEGT. The CDR3 is 18 amino acids. Between the trimmed V and J ends, which lost 0 bases and 0 bases, there was a span of 12 bases.